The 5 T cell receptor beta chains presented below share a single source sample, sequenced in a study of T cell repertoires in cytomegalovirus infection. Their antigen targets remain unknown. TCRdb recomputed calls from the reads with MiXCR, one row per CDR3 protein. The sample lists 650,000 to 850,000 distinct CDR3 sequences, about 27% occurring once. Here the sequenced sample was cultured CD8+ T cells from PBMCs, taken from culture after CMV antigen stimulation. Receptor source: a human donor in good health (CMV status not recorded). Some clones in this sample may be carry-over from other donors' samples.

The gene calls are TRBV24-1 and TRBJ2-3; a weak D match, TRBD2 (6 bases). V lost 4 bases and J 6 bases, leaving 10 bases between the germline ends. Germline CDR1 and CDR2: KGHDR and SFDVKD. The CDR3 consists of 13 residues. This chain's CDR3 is CATSEGLPDTQYF. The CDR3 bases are TGTGCCACCAGTGAAGGACTACCCGATACGCAGTATTTT.

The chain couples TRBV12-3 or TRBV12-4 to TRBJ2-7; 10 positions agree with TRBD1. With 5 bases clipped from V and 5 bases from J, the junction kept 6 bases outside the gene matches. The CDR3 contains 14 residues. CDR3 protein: CASSVRDRGNEQYF. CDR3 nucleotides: TGTGCCAGCAGTGTAAGGGACAGGGGTAACGAGCAGTACTTC.

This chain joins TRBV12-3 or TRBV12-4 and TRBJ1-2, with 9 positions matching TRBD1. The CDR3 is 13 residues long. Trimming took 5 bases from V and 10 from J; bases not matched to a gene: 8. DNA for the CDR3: TGTGCCAGCAGTCCCGGGACAGGGTCTAACTACACCTTC. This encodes CASSPGTGSNYTF.

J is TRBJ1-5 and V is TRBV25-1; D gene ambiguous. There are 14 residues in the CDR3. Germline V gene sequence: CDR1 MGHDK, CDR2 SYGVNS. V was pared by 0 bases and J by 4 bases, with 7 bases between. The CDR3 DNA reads TGTGCCAGCAGTGAATATGGCAGTAATCAGCCCCAGCATTTT. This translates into CASSEYGSNQPQHF.

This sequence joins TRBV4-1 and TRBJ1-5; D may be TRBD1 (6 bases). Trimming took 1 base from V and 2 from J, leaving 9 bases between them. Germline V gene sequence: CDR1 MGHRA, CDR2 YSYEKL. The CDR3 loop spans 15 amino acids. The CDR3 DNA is TGCGCCAGCAGCCAAGCCCAGGGGCGCAATCAGCCCCAGCATTTT. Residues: CASSQAQGRNQPQHF.